The entry below gives a single T cell receptor (beta chain) sequence along with its context. The sample belongs to a study of control samples from healthy donors and cancer patients. Sequencing used immunoSEQ multiplex PCR; TCRdb keeps in-frame clones, though not all of them. In the table there are 150,000 to 200,000 clones, just over 85% of which are singletons. Germline lookup yields CDR1 SGHAT and CDR2 FQNNGV. The V end was cut by 6 bases, the J end by 7 bases, with 22 bases between. This CDR3 is built from 15 residues. Sequencing was done on a sample of blood. The receptor was derived from a man aged 18-30 years in good health. The chain joins TRBV11-2 to TRBJ2-7, with D possibly TRBD1 on 5 matching bases. This chain's CDR3 is CASRAPRTGPEEQYF. CDR3 DNA: TGTGCCAGCAGAGCCCCGAGAACAGGCCCTGAGGAGCAGTACTTC. The variable domain in full, with the rest retrieved from reference TRBV11-2 and TRBJ2-7, is EAGVAQSPRYKIIEKRQSVAFWCNPISGHATLYWYQQILGQGPKLLIQFQNNGVVDDSQLPKDRFSAERLKGVDSTLKIQPAKLEDSAVYLCASRAPRTGPEEQYFGPGTRLTVT.